Presented here are 18 T cell receptor beta chains from one specimen sequenced in a study of graft-versus-host responses after intestinal transplantation. The assay was immunoSEQ multiplex PCR, and TCRdb's table has in-frame clones only and misses some. This sample yields 70,000 to 80,000 clones, of which about 90% are seen a single time; approximately 1.4% belongs to the top ten. No antigen is known for these receptors. Here the sequenced sample was unstimulated CD8+ T cells sorted from spleen or lymph node cells, taken before intestinal transplant. These receptors originate from a human donor who received an intestinal transplant.

The V call is TRBV13, the J call TRBJ2-5; 7 bases are shared with TRBD2. This CDR3 region has 14 residues. CDR1 is PRHDT, CDR2 FYEKMQ, per germline (reference sequence). Trimming cost V 0 bases and J 5 bases; bases outside gene matches: 3. This CDR3 is CASSLGTSRETQYF. DNA for the CDR3: TGTGCCAGCAGCTTAGGGACTAGCAGGGAGACCCAGTACTTC.

The chain joins TRBV19 to TRBJ2-1; tentatively, D is TRBD1 (6 bases). This CDR3 comprises 14 residues. Trimming left V 2 bases short and J 5 bases short, with 10 bases between. Germline-derived CDR1 and CDR2 are LNHDA and SQIVND (reference sequence). CDR3 in DNA: TGTGCCAGTAGTATACAGGGGTCGGACAATGAGCAGTTCTTC. Translated: CASSIQGSDNEQFF.

V usage is TRBV7-6 and J usage is TRBJ2-7, with 7 bases identical to TRBD1. The CDR3 runs 14 residues. The J segment lost 3 bases and the V segment lost 5 bases, leaving 7 bases of the junction unmatched. Per germline, CDR1 SGHVS and CDR2 FNYEAQ. The CDR3 region has the DNA TGTGCCAGCAGCCCCGGGACAGCAATCTACGAGCAGTACTTC. Its protein product is CASSPGTAIYEQYF. Filled out from reference TRBV7-6 and TRBJ2-7, the complete variable domain reads GAGVSQSPRYKVTKRGQDVALRCDPISGHVSLYWYRQALGQGPEFLTYFNYEAQQDKSGLPNDRFSAERPEGSISTLTIQRTEQRDSAMYRCASSPGTAIYEQYFGPGTRLTVT.

The CDR3 bases are TGTGCCAGCAGCTCTCGCGGGCAAGAGACCCAGTACTTC. Translating it yields CASSSRGQETQYF. The chain uses TRBV7-9 and TRBJ2-5; tentative D call: TRBD2 (5 bases). CDR1 SEHNR and CDR2 FQNEAQ come from the germline V gene (reference sequence). V dropped 4 bases and J dropped 2 bases, with 8 bases sitting between them. The CDR3 consists of 13 residues.

This chain joins TRBV21-1 and TRBJ2-1; the table assigns TRBD2, which was not confirmed against the DNA. TRBV21-1 is tagged as a pseudogene. The CDR3 runs to 18 residues. The CDR3 sequence: CASSKSWASGEHVLEQFF. The CDR3 bases are TGTGCCAGCAGCAAATCGTGGGCTAGCGGGGAACATGTTCTTGAGCAGTTCTTC.

This chain connects TRBV5-1 to TRBJ2-5; 8 positions match TRBD1. The CDR3 has 14 residues. Losses at the gene ends were 4 bases for V and 3 bases for J; bases not matched to a gene: 5. Germline-derived CDR1 and CDR2 are SGHRS and YFSETQ. CDR3 sequence reads: CASSIQGGEETQYF. DNA for the CDR3: TGCGCCAGCAGCATACAGGGGGGCGAAGAGACCCAGTACTTC.

The CDR3 DNA follows: TGTGCCAGCAGCTTAACGGGGACAGGGACTGAAGCTTTCTTT. Translating it yields CASSLTGTGTEAFF. V usage is TRBV7-2 and J usage is TRBJ1-1, with 9 positions matching TRBD1. CDR3 size: 14 residues. CDR1 SGHTA and CDR2 FQGNSA come from the germline V gene. The J segment lost 5 bases and the V segment lost 2 bases, leaving 3 bases of the junction unmatched. Full variable domain (outside the CDR3, taken from reference TRBV7-2 and TRBJ1-1): GAGVSQSPSNKVTEKGKDVELRCDPISGHTALYWYRQSLGQGLEFLIYFQGNSAPDKSGLPSDRFSAERTGGSVSTLTIQRTQQEDSAVYLCASSLTGTGTEAFFGQGTRLTVV.

This clone was detected once. The genes are TRBV9 and TRBJ2-3; tentatively, D is TRBD1 (5 bases). The CDR3 is made up of 17 amino acids. Germline CDR1 and CDR2: SGDLS and YYNGEE. Trimming removed 2 bases from V and 6 bases from J, with 22 bases in between. CDR3: CASSVYRTGASGDTQYF. CDR3 DNA: TGTGCCAGCAGCGTCTACCGAACAGGAGCTTCCGGGGATACGCAGTATTTT.

This clone has only one observation. The chain carries TRBV29-1 and TRBJ2-7; D not certain. CDR3 length: 13 residues. Looked up from germline, CDR1 is SQVTM and CDR2 is ANQGSEA. V dropped 1 base and J dropped 0 bases, with 7 bases sitting between them. The CDR3 DNA is TGCAGCGTTGAAGGAGCCGACTCCTACGAGCAGTACTTC. It is translated as CSVEGADSYEQYF.

This clone has more than one count but fewer than ten. This rearrangement joins TRBV6-1 to TRBJ1-6, with TRBD1 matching over 8 bases. Trimming removed 8 bases from V and 7 bases from J; junction bases left unmatched: 7. Germline CDR1 is MNHNS and CDR2 is SASEGT. This CDR3 has 14 residues. CDR3 in amino acids: CASAQGVGNSPLHF. The CDR3 region has the DNA TGTGCCAGCGCACAGGGGGTGGGCAATTCACCCCTCCACTTT.

The genes are TRBV7-9 and TRBJ1-1; possibly TRBD1 for D (6 bases). V was pared by 4 bases and J by 7 bases, with 16 bases between. The CDR3 consists of 14 residues. Looked up from germline, CDR1 is SEHNR and CDR2 is FQNEAQ (reference sequence). This CDR3 is CASSYDSGVGEAFF. The CDR3 DNA sequence: TGTGCCAGCAGCTACGATTCAGGGGTTGGTGAAGCTTTCTTT.

The chain joins TRBV7-9 to TRBJ1-4; D is possibly TRBD1 (6 bases). CDR3 length: 17 amino acids. V was pared by 4 bases and J by 0 bases, with 15 bases between. The germline V gene encodes CDR1 SEHNR and CDR2 FQNEAQ (reference sequence). The CDR3 sequence is CASSWPGADATNEKLFF. In DNA, the CDR3 is TGTGCCAGCAGCTGGCCAGGGGCGGATGCAACTAATGAAAAACTGTTTTTT.

This clone has only one observation. The J gene is TRBJ2-3, the V gene TRBV9, with a weak D call TRBD1 (5 bases). Germline V gene data show CDR1 as SGDLS and CDR2 as YYNGEE. CDR3 length: 15 residues. V lost 0 bases and J 6 bases, leaving 14 bases between the germline ends. This chain's CDR3 is CASSVGSTGGDTQYF. The DNA of the CDR3 is TGTGCCAGCAGCGTAGGGTCTACAGGTGGGGATACGCAGTATTTT.

The chain employs TRBV4-2 and TRBJ1-1, with no clear D. From germline, CDR1 is LGHNA and CDR2 YNFKEQ. The V end was cut by 1 base, the J end by 1 base, with 10 bases between. There are 15 residues in the CDR3. CDR3 sequence (DNA): TGTGCCAGCAGCCAAGTTGTAACGGGGAACACTGAAGCTTTCTTT. This codes for CASSQVVTGNTEAFF.

With regard to this clone: The sample contains more than one DNA sequence encoding this CDR3. The chain is built from TRBV9 and TRBJ1-1; no clear D. This CDR3 region has 14 residues. The germline V and J ends were trimmed by 0 bases and 4 bases, with 10 bases remaining between them. Per the germline V gene, CDR1 is SGDLS and CDR2 is YYNGEE. CDR3 in amino acids: CASSVAGSGTEAFF. DNA for the CDR3: TGTGCCAGCAGCGTAGCTGGCAGCGGCACTGAAGCTTTCTTT.

This chain links TRBV5-1 with TRBJ1-5; D is ambiguous. The V end lost 6 bases, the J end lost 0 bases, and 19 bases lay between the germline ends. This CDR3 is built from 17 residues. CDR1 is SGHRS and CDR2 is YFSETQ in the germline V gene. CDR3 sequence reads: CASTSSPVEGSNQPQHF. CDR3 bases: TGCGCCAGCACCTCAAGTCCGGTAGAGGGTAGCAATCAGCCCCAGCATTTT. Complete variable domain (other parts from reference TRBV5-1 and TRBJ1-5): KAGVTQTPRYLIKTRGQQVTLSCSPISGHRSVSWYQQTPGQGLQFLFEYFSETQRNKGNFPGRFSGRQFSNSRSEMNVSTLELGDSALYLCASTSSPVEGSNQPQHFGDGTRLSIL.

CDR3 coding DNA: TGTGCCAGCAGCCTGGGACAGGGGGACTACGAGCAGTACTTC. This encodes CASSLGQGDYEQYF. V gene TRBV27 combines with J gene TRBJ2-7; 11 bases fit TRBD1. Trimming cost V 6 bases and J 3 bases; bases outside gene matches: 4. The CDR3 loop spans 14 amino acids. The germline V gene has CDR1 MNHEY and CDR2 SMNVEV (reference sequence).

V and J are TRBV9 and TRBJ1-2; unclear D gene. Germline CDR1 reads SGDLS; CDR2 reads YYNGEE. This CDR3 has 13 amino acids. The ends were cut back, 4 bases at V and 7 bases at J, with 14 bases in the middle. CDR3 nucleotides: TGTGCCAGCAGCCCCACGGGGTTGCCTGGCTACACCTTC. This gives the protein CASSPTGLPGYTF.